This T cell receptor (beta chain) was identified during a study of T cells in Graves' hyperthyroidism and ophthalmopathy. Overall study findings and caveats: Most thyroid clonotypes expanded above 0.001 appeared in blood too.

This clonotype showed up just a few times. As yet, its antigen is unknown. Researchers took RNA transcripts and amplified the TCR beta CDR3 regions from them. First-round RT-PCR with HTBI primers amplified the TCR CDR3 region. MiXCR, run by TCRdb on the multiplex PCR reads, gives a single entry per CDR3 protein. Among some 760,000 distinct CDR3 sequences listed, less than 15% were seen once. Criteria for exclusion of patients were uncontrolled infection, other autoimmune disease, pregnancy or lactation. This CDR3 is built from 15 residues. Germline CDR1 KGHSH, CDR2 LQKENI. V trimming: 5 bases; J trimming: 8 bases; junction bases outside the gene matches: 9.

Sequenced material: blood. This sequence joins TRBV18 and TRBJ1-4; 9 bases are a match to TRBD1. This sequence was found in a woman aged 18-29 years with Graves' hyperthyroidism. CDR3 residues: CASSANRGQGEKLFF. CDR3 bases: TGTGCCAGCTCAGCGAACAGGGGGCAAGGAGAAAAACTGTTTTTT.